A single TCR beta chain is shown here with its context. This clonotype was detected many times. No antigen is known for it. There are no base qualities to consult, and no much larger clone falls within one base. The TCR beta CDR3 regions were amplified from the RNA transcripts. The TCR CDR3 was subjected to a first round of RT-PCR using the HTBI primer set and the Qiagen OneStep RT-PCR kit. The libraries were constructed in a second round of multiplex PCR and then size-selected and purified. The libraries were sequenced on an Illumina HiSeq2000 using paired-end 100 bp reads. For the original study's pipeline: SOAPnuke was used to process the raw data, with reads discarded if the reads contained adapters or uncalled bases, had a mean Phred below 15, or lacked an exact constant-primer or identifier match. COPE v1.2.5 was used to merge the high-quality paired reads, and each unique nucleotide sequence was defined as a clonotype. Clonotypes were aligned to IMGT TRBV, TRBD and TRBJ reference segments using MiTCR v1.1. The analysis was restricted to V-J combinations with a frequency above 0.0001, which together covered just over 99% of the repertoires. A TCS score was defined as the ratio between F50 (clonal expansion) and ExV (chaos), using BLOSUM62-based TCRdist between CDR3 peptides within each V-J. Welch's t-statistics and random forest reduced around 550 V-J features to under 15, which were used in a naive Bayes classifier (R e1071). Clones were called with MiXCR by TCRdb after fastp trimmed the public reads at Q25, and only in-frame beta chains were retained. Each CDR3 protein gets just one entry, which takes the most common genes and DNA from the rows behind it. V and J calls and clone size were set by TCRdb, not the authors. This sample holds a few hundred thousand distinct CDR3 sequences; over 20% were observed only once. The top ten constitute under 55% of the sample.

The sample comes from a study of T cells in Graves' hyperthyroidism and ophthalmopathy (dated by TCRdb to about 2019). The study in broad terms: Peripheral blood samples were taken at the time of initial diagnosis, prior to any treatment. According to the paper, TCR Vbeta CDR3 sequencing was carried out on approximately 140 peripheral blood samples, which came from fewer than 50 ophthalmopathy, 80 or so hyperthyroidism and some 17 progressor patients. Prospective prediction of ophthalmopathy was tested in an independent validation cohort of fewer than 20 hyperthyroidism patients and 17 patients who later progressed to ophthalmopathy. A discovery cohort of roughly 100 patients, 43 with Graves' ophthalmopathy and about 58 with stable Graves' hyperthyroidism, was used to find distinguishing TCR V-J signatures. After blood sampling, hyperthyroidism patients were treated with methimazole at a starting dose of 30 mg daily, and ophthalmopathy patients were treated with high-dose intravenous methylprednisolone. The 90 to 100 discovery patients were randomly divided into training and test sets at a 7:3 ratio. In roughly six Graves' hyperthyroidism patients, the study also compared T-cell repertoires from thyroid tissue with T-cell repertoires from blood.

Graves' hyperthyroidism was defined as stable when no progression to ophthalmopathy occurred over 18 months of follow-up. Hyperthyroidism patients were newly diagnosed, with disease duration under 2 months, and aged 18 to 65 years. Patients with uncontrolled infections, other autoimmune diseases, pregnancy or lactation were excluded. Diagnoses were based on clinical symptoms, serum thyroxine and TRAb, thyroid ultrasound and orbital computed tomography. PBMCs were separated from roughly 10 ml of fresh peripheral blood using Ficoll-Paque density gradient centrifugation. Total RNA was extracted with Trizol reagent, and quality was checked on an Agilent 2100 Bioanalyzer. Overall study results and their limits: Most expanded thyroid clonotypes (frequency above 0.001) were also found in blood, which suggests that blood repertoires may mirror thyroid immune responses. Sample size was not statistically predetermined, and investigators were not blinded to group allocation. Ophthalmopathy was separated from stable hyperthyroidism by a 13 V-J signature model, with 85% to 90% sensitivity and 81% to 82% specificity obtained in cross-validation and 80%/75% obtained in testing. In validation, progression to ophthalmopathy was predicted by the model with roughly 71% sensitivity and 72% to 85% specificity, a median of around 5.9 months before onset.

Looking up the germline V gene (reference sequence) yields CDR1 DFQATT and CDR2 SNEGSKA. V loses 4 bases, J loses 3 bases, and the germline ends lie 10 bases apart. Counted from cysteine to phenylalanine, this CDR3 has 13 amino acids. The DNA shown is the 39-base CDR3, in frame from base 1. This chain joins TRBV20-1 to TRBJ1-5; the D gene is possibly TRBD1, with 6 bases matching. This sequence was found in a woman between 45 and 60 years old with Graves' hyperthyroidism. Sequencing was done on a sample of blood. The DNA sequence is TGCAGTGCTACGGGACAAACCAATCAGCCCCAGCATTTT. The encoded protein is CSATGQTNQPQHF.